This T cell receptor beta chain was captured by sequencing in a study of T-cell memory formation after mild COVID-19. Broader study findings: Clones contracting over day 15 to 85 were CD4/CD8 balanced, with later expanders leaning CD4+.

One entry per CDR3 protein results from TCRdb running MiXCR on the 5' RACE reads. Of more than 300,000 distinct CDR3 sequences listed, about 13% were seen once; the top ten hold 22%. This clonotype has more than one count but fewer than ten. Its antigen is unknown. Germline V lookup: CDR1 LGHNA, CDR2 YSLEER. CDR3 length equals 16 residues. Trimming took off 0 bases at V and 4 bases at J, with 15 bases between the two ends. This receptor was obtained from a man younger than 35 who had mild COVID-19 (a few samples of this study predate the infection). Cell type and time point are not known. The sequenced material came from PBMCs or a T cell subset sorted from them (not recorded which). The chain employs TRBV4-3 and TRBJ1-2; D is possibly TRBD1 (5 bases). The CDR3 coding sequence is TGCGCCAGCAGCCAAGATGGGGACGGCCCCATCTATGGCTACACCTTC. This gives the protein CASSQDGDGPIYGYTF.